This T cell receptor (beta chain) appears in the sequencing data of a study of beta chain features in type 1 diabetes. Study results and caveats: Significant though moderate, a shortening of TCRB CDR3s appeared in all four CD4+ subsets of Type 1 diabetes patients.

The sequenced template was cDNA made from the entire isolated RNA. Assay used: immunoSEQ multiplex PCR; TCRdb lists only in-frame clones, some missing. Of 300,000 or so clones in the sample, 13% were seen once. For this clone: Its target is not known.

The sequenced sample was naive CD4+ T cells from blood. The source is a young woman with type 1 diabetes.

In DNA, the CDR3 is TGTGCCAGCAGCCCCGGGACTAGCGGGAGGCGGAGTACGCAGTATTTT. It translates to CASSPGTSGRRSTQYF. The V call is TRBV7-3, the J call TRBJ2-3; TRBD2 matches 15 bases. The CDR3 length is 16 residues. The germline V gene has CDR1 SGHTA and CDR2 FQGTGA. The V and J ends lost 5 bases and 8 bases, in that order; junction bases with no gene match: 8.